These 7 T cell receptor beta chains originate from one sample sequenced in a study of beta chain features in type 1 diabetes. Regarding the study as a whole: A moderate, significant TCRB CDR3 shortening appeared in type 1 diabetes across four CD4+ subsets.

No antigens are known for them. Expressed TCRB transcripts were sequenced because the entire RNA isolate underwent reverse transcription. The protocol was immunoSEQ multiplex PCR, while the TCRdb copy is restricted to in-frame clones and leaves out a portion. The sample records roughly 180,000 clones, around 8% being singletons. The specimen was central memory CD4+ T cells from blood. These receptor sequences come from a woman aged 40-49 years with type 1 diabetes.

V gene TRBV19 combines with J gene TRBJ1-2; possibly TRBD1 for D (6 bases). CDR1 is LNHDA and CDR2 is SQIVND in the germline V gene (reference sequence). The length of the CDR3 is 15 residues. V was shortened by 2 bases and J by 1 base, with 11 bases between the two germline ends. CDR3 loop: CASSIPTGINYGYTF. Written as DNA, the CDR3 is TGTGCCAGTAGTATACCAACAGGGATTAACTATGGCTACACCTTC.

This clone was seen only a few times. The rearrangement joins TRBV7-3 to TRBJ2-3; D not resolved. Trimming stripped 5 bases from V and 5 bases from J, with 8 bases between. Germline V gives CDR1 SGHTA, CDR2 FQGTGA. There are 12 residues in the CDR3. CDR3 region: CASSETEDTQYF. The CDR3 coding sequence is TGTGCCAGCAGCGAGACTGAAGATACGCAGTATTTT.

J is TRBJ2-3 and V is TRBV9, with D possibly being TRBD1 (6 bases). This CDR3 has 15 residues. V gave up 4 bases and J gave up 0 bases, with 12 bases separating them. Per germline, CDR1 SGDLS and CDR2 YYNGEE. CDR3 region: CASSPWTASTDTQYF. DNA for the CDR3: TGTGCCAGCAGCCCCTGGACAGCTAGCACAGATACGCAGTATTTT.

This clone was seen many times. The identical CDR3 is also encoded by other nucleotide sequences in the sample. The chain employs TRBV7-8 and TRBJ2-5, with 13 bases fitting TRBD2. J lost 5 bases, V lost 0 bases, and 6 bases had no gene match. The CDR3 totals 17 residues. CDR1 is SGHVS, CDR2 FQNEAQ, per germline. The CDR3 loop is CASSLAGLAGVQETQYF. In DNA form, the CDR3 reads TGTGCCAGCAGCTTAGCTGGACTAGCGGGAGTCCAGGAGACCCAGTACTTC. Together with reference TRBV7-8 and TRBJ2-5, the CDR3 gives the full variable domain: GAGVSQSPRYKVAKRGQDVALRCDPISGHVSLFWYQQALGQGPEFLTYFQNEAQLDKSGLPSDRFFAERPEGSVSTLKIQRTQQEDSAVYLCASSLAGLAGVQETQYFGPGTRLLVL.

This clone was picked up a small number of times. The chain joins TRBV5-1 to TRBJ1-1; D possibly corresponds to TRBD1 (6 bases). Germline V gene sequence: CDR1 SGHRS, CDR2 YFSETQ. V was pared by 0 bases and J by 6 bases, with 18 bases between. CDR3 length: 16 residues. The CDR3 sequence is CASSLAPPDQGSEAFF. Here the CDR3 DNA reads TGCGCCAGCAGCTTGGCCCCACCGGATCAGGGGTCTGAAGCTTTCTTT.

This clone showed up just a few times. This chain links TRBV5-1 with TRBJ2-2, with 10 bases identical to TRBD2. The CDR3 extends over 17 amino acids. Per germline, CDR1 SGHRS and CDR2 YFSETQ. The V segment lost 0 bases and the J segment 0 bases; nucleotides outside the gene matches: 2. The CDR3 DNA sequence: TGCGCCAGCAGCTTGGCTAGCGGGGGCGCGAACACCGGGGAGCTGTTTTTT. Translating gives CASSLASGGANTGELFF.

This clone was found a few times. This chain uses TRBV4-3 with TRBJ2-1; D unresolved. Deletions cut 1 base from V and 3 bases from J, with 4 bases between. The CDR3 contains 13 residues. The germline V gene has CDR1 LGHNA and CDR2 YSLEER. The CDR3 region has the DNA TGCGCCAGCAGCCAAGGAGACTACAATGAGCAGTTCTTC. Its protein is CASSQGDYNEQFF.